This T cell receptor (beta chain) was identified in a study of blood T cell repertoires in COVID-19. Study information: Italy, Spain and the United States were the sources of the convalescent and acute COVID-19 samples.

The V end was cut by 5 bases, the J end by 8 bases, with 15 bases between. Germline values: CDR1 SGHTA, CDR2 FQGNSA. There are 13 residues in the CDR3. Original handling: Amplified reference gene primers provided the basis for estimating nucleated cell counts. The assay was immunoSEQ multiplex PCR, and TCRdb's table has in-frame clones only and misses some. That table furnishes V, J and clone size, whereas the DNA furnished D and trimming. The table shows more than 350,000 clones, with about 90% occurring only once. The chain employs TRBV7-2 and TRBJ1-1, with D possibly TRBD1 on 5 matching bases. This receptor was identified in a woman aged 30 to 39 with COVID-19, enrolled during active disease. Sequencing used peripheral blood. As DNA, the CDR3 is TGTGCCAGCAGCGGCGGGACGCAGGGAGAAGCTTTCTTT. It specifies CASSGGTQGEAFF. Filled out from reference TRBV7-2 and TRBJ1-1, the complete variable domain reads GAGVSQSPSNKVTEKGKDVELRCDPISGHTALYWYRQSLGQGLEFLIYFQGNSAPDKSGLPSDRFSAERTGGSVSTLTIQRTQQEDSAVYLCASSGGTQGEAFFGQGTRLTVV.